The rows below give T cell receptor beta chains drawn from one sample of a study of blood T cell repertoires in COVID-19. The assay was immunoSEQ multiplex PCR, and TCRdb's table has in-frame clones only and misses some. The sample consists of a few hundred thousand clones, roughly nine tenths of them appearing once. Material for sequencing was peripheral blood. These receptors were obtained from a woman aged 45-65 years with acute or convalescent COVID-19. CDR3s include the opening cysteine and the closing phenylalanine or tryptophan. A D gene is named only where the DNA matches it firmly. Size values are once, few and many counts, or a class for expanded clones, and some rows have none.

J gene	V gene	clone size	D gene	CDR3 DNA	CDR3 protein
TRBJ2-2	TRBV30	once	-	TGTGCCTGGAGTCGAGCATTCACCGGGGAGCTGTTTTTT	CAWSRAFTGELFF
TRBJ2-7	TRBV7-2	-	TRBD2	TGTGCCAGCAGCTTAGACGGGACTAGCGGCCCCTACGAGCAGTACTTC	CASSLDGTSGPYEQYF
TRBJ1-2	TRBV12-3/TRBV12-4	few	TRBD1	TGTGCCAGCAGGTTGGGACAGGGTACGGGCTACACCTTC	CASRLGQGTGYTF
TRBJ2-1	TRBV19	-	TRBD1	TGTGCCAGCCATCGAGGAGCCGGACAGGCCCCCTACAATGGGCAGTTCTTC	CASHRGAGQAPYNGQFF
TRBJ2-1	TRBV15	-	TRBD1	TGTGCCACCAGCAGAGAAAGGGGGCTCTCCTACAATGAGCAGTTCTTC	CATSRERGLSYNEQFF
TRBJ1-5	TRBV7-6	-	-	TGTGCCAGCAGCCCAGAACACAACCTTAGCAATCAGCCCCAGCATTTT	CASSPEHNLSNQPQHF
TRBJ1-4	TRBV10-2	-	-	TGCGCCAGCAGTACAGGGTTTACTAATGAAAAACTGTTTTTT	CASSTGFTNEKLFF
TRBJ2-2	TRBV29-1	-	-	TGCAGCGTTGAGACAGGCACCGGGGAGCTGTTTTTT	CSVETGTGELFF
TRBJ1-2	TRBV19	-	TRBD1	TGTGCCAGTAGTAGGTACAGGGGGCGCGACTATGGCTACACCTTC	CASSRYRGRDYGYTF
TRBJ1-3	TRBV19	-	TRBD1	TGTGCCAGTAGTATCCTGGGACAGGCAATAAACACCATATATTTT	CASSILGQAINTIYF